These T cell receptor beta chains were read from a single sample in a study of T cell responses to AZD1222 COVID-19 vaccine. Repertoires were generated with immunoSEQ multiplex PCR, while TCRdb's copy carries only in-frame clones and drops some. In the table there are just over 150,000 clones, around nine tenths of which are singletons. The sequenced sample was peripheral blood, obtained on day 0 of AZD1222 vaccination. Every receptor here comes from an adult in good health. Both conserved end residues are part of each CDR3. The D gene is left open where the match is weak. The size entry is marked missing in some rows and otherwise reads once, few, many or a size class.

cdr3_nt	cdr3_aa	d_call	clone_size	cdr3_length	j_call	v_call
TGTGCCAGCAGCTCCCACCTGTTGGCCCAGCATTTT	CASSSHLLAQHF	NA	NA	12	TRBJ1-5	TRBV7-9
TGTGCCTTCCCGGGACAGGTGAACACCGGGGAGCTGTTTTTT	CAFPGQVNTGELFF	TRBD1	NA	14	TRBJ2-2	TRBV30
TGTGCCATCAGTGGGTCCGGGACAGGGATCGAAAAACTGTTTTTT	CAISGSGTGIEKLFF	TRBD1	once	15	TRBJ1-4	TRBV10-3
TGCAGCGTTGAAGATAATGGGGATGAGCAGTTCTTC	CSVEDNGDEQFF	NA	NA	12	TRBJ2-1	TRBV29-1
TGTGCCAGCAGCTTTAGAGGCACAGATACGCAGTATTTT	CASSFRGTDTQYF	NA	NA	13	TRBJ2-3	TRBV11-3
TGTGCCAGCAGCCCAATACGACTAGCGGAGTCCCAAGAGACCCAGTACTTC	CASSPIRLAESQETQYF	TRBD2	once	17	TRBJ2-5	TRBV5-5
TGTGCCATCAGTGGACTAGCGGGAGTCTACGAGCAGTACTTC	CAISGLAGVYEQYF	TRBD2	once	14	TRBJ2-7	TRBV10-3
TGTGCCAGCAGCTCTTCCCTAGACGGAACTGAAGCTTTCTTT	CASSSSLDGTEAFF	NA	NA	14	TRBJ1-1	TRBV7-9
TGTGCCAGCAGAAGAACAGCGGGATTTAACGACGAGCAGTACTTC	CASRRTAGFNDEQYF	TRBD2	NA	15	TRBJ2-7	TRBV27
TGTGCCAGTAGTATCATCGGCCTAGCGGGAAGCACCGGGGAGCTGTTTTTT	CASSIIGLAGSTGELFF	TRBD2	NA	17	TRBJ2-2	TRBV19
TGTGCCAGCAGTTTGCGAGATACGCAGTATTTT	CASSLRDTQYF	NA	NA	11	TRBJ2-3	TRBV12-3/TRBV12-4
TGTGCCAGCAGTGAACCTTCGTGGGCAGATACGCAGTATTTT	CASSEPSWADTQYF	NA	NA	14	TRBJ2-3	TRBV25-1
TGTGCCATAGGGACAGGGAACTATGGCTACACCTTC	CAIGTGNYGYTF	TRBD1	NA	12	TRBJ1-2	TRBV10-3
TGTGCCAGCACAGAGACGTACAATTCACCCCTCCACTTT	CASTETYNSPLHF	NA	once	13	TRBJ1-6	TRBV14
TGTGCCAGCAGCTTAGCAGCAGGGATCTCCTATAATTCACCCCTCCACTTT	CASSLAAGISYNSPLHF	NA	once	17	TRBJ1-6	TRBV7-2
TGTGCCAGCAGCTGGGGGATTAACACTGAAGCTTTCTTT	CASSWGINTEAFF	NA	few	13	TRBJ1-1	TRBV5-4
TGTGCCAGCAGTTACCGGGTCGGGGGTGAAAAACTGTTTTTT	CASSYRVGGEKLFF	NA	NA	14	TRBJ1-4	TRBV6-5
TGTGCCTGGAACATTAATGAAAAACTGTTTTTT	CAWNINEKLFF	NA	once	11	TRBJ1-4	TRBV30
TGTGCCAGTAGTAACGGACTAGCGGGAGGTGAGCAGTTCTTC	CASSNGLAGGEQFF	TRBD2	NA	14	TRBJ2-1	TRBV19
TGTGCCAGCGGCGGATACTACGAGCAGTACTTC	CASGGYYEQYF	NA	NA	11	TRBJ2-7	TRBV27
TGTGCCAGCAGCTTAGGGGACCCTAGGGGCACTGAAGCTTTCTTT	CASSLGDPRGTEAFF	NA	NA	15	TRBJ1-1	TRBV7-9
TGTGCCAGCAGTTCTCGACAGGGCTCGGAGACCCAGTACTTC	CASSSRQGSETQYF	TRBD1	once	14	TRBJ2-5	TRBV28
TGTGCCAGCAGTTATGGCAGGGCTAACACCGGGGAGCTGTTTTTT	CASSYGRANTGELFF	NA	NA	15	TRBJ2-2	TRBV6-5
TGTGCCAGTAGCCGGGACGGTAATAACTATGGCTACACCTTC	CASSRDGNNYGYTF	NA	NA	14	TRBJ1-2	TRBV19
TGTGCCAGCAGCCAGAGCCTAGCTAACTATGGCTACACCTTC	CASSQSLANYGYTF	NA	few	14	TRBJ1-2	TRBV5-4
TGCGCCAGCAGCCAAGATCAGGGGGCGCTCGACGAGCAGTACTTC	CASSQDQGALDEQYF	TRBD1	NA	15	TRBJ2-7	TRBV4-1
TGTGCCAGCAGCCAAGGGGCGATTGGCAATCAGCCCCAGCATTTT	CASSQGAIGNQPQHF	NA	NA	15	TRBJ1-5	TRBV3-1/TRBV3-2
TGCAGCGTTGAGGAGAACTACAATGAGCAGTTCTTC	CSVEENYNEQFF	NA	once	12	TRBJ2-1	TRBV29-1
TGTGCCAGCAGCCATATAGCGGGAGGCGGGAGCGAGCAGTACTTC	CASSHIAGGGSEQYF	TRBD2	NA	15	TRBJ2-7	TRBV4-2
TGTGCCAGCAGCTTAGACGGGACATCCGGAGAGACCCAGTACTTC	CASSLDGTSGETQYF	NA	NA	15	TRBJ2-5	TRBV7-3
TGTGCCAGCAGCGCGGGACAGGGGAATTACGAGCAGTACTTC	CASSAGQGNYEQYF	TRBD1	NA	14	TRBJ2-7	TRBV9
TGTGCCAGCAGCGTAGTGGGACCGCCAGCTTTCTTT	CASSVVGPPAFF	NA	NA	12	TRBJ1-1	TRBV9
TGCGCCAGCAGCTTGGCCTATGTAGGCTCCTACAATGAGCAGTTCTTC	CASSLAYVGSYNEQFF	NA	NA	16	TRBJ2-1	TRBV5-1
TGTGCCAGCAGTCGGGACTGGGCCGGGGAGCTGTTTTTT	CASSRDWAGELFF	NA	few	13	TRBJ2-2	TRBV7-3
TGTGCCAGCAGCGTAGGGTCAGGGCCTCAGCCCCAGCATTTT	CASSVGSGPQPQHF	NA	NA	14	TRBJ1-5	TRBV9
TGTGCCAGTAGTCCAGGTGGGACTGAAGCTTTCTTT	CASSPGGTEAFF	NA	NA	12	TRBJ1-1	TRBV19
TGTGCCATCAGTGAGAATCGGGACAGGGCGAACTATGGCTACACCTTC	CAISENRDRANYGYTF	TRBD1	NA	16	TRBJ1-2	TRBV10-3
TGTGCCAGTAGTATTCCCCTGGGGGGCTTCTATCAGCCCCAGCATTTT	CASSIPLGGFYQPQHF	NA	NA	16	TRBJ1-5	TRBV19
TGTGCCAGTAGGGAGGGAACCTACAATGAGCAGTTCTTC	CASREGTYNEQFF	NA	NA	13	TRBJ2-1	TRBV19
TGTGCCAGCAGTTACTTTCGCCCAGGGCACAATGAAAAACTGTTTTTT	CASSYFRPGHNEKLFF	NA	NA	16	TRBJ1-4	TRBV6-5
TGTGCCACCAGCAGGAGACAGGGAGTTGAAAAACTGTTTTTT	CATSRRQGVEKLFF	TRBD1	NA	14	TRBJ1-4	TRBV15
TGTGCCAGCAGTTACGGGTCTTACTATGGCTACACCTTC	CASSYGSYYGYTF	NA	NA	13	TRBJ1-2	TRBV6-5
TGTGCCAGCAGCCTCGACATCGGACAGGCAAACACCATATATTTT	CASSLDIGQANTIYF	TRBD1	NA	15	TRBJ1-3	TRBV7-2
TGTGCCAGCAGCCAACATAGTCTGGGACAGGAATCGAATAACTATGGCTACACCTTC	CASSQHSLGQESNNYGYTF	TRBD1	NA	19	TRBJ1-2	TRBV3-1/TRBV3-2